The following is a T cell receptor (beta chain) sequence with its context. Antigen specificity is unknown. Normal lung was sampled as far from the tumour as possible, at least 3 cm. The sample originates from a study of immune cell composition in non-small cell lung cancer. About the study: Lung adenocarcinoma or squamous carcinoma made up most tumours.

Using immunoSEQ multiplex PCR, the repertoire was profiled, and TCRdb retains in-frame clones only, with some absent. The data hold roughly 4,600 clones, with around 68% observed a single time. Germline CDR1 GTSNPN, CDR2 SVGIG (reference sequence). The CDR3 loop spans 14 amino acids. Trimming cost V 1 base and J 4 bases; bases outside gene matches: 5. Study conclusions and caveats: Tumour TCR-beta clonality showed no significant link to smoking pack-years. Adenocarcinomas with higher top tumour-associated clone frequency had more reactive TILs.

Sequencing used non-adjacent lung tissue. The chain recombines TRBV30 with TRBJ1-2, with 8 nucleotides matching TRBD1. The TCR was taken from a human donor with non-small cell lung cancer. CDR3 in DNA: TGTGCCTGGAGTGGGACAGGGTTTGGCTATGGCTACACCTTC. This translates into CAWSGTGFGYGYTF.